This T cell receptor beta chain derives from a study of blood T cell repertoires in COVID-19. For the study at large: Samples came from the United States, Italy and Spain, spanning acute and convalescent COVID-19. Sources were T cells, B-cell-depleted T cells, or PBMCs; the material itself was cDNA or gDNA.

Trimming took 0 bases from V and 6 from J, leaving 6 bases between them. Germline V gives CDR1 SEHNR, CDR2 FQNEAQ (reference sequence). The CDR3 has 14 residues. This clone has only one observation. In the study's own analysis: Reference gene primer amplification in the assay estimated nucleated cell counts. Profiling relied on immunoSEQ multiplex PCR, and the TCRdb table lists in-frame clones only, not all of them. V, J and clone size are taken as reported in that table, and D and trimming were inferred from the DNA itself. This table has roughly 76,000 clones, around 88% appearing once. This chain links TRBV7-9 with TRBJ1-6; D might be TRBD1 (5 bases). This receptor was obtained from a woman in her 50s with acute COVID-19. Sequenced material: PBMCs or T cells enriched from blood (not recorded which). This CDR3 is CASSLAQGNSPLHF. DNA of the CDR3: TGTGCCAGCAGCTTAGCGCAGGGTAATTCACCCCTCCACTTT.